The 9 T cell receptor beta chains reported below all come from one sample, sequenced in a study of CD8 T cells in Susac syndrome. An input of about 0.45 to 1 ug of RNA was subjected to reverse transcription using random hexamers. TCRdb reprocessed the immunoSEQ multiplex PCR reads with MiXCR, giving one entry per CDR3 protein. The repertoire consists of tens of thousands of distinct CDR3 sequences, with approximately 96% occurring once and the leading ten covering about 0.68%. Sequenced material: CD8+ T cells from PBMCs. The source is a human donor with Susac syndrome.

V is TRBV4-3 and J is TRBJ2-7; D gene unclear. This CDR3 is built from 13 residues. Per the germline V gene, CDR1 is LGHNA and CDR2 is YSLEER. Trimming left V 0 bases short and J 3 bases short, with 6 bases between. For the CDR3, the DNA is TGCGCCAGCAGCCAAGAACCCTACTACGAGCAGTACTTC. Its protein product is CASSQEPYYEQYF.

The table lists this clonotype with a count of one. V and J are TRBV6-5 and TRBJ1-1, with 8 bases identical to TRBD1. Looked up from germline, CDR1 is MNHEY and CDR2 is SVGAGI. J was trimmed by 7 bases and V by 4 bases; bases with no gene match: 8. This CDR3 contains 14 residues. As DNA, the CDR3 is TGTGCCAGCAGTTTCGACACCACAGGGGGTGAAGCTTTCTTT. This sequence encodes CASSFDTTGGEAFF.

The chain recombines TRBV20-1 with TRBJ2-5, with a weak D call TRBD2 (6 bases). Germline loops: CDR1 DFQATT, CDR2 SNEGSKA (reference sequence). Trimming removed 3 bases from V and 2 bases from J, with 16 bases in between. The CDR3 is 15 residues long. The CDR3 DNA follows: TGCAGTGCTAGGGCTCTAGCGCCGATGCAAGAGACCCAGTACTTC. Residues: CSARALAPMQETQYF.

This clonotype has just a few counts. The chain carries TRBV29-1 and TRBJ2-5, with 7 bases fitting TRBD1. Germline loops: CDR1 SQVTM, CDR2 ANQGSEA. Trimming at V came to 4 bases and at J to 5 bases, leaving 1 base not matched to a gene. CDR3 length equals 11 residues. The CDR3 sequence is CSVGQGETQYF. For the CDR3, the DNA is TGCAGCGTTGGACAGGGCGAGACCCAGTACTTC.

The CDR3 reads CASSLPGGEQFF. Here the CDR3 DNA reads TGTGCCAGCAGTCTACCCGGTGGTGAGCAGTTCTTC. J is TRBJ2-1 and V is TRBV12-3 or TRBV12-4; D unclear. The CDR3 is 12 amino acids. Deletions cut 5 bases from V and 9 bases from J, with 11 bases between.

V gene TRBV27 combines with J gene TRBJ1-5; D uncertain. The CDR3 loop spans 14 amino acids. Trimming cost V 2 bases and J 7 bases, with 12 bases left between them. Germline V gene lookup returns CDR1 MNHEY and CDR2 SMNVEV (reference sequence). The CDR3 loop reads CASSLAGSEQPQHF. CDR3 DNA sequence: TGTGCCAGCAGTTTAGCGGGAAGCGAGCAGCCCCAGCATTTT.

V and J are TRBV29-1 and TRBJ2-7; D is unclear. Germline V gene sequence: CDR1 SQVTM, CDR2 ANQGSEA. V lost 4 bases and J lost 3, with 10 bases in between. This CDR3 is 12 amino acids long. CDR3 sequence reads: CSVAQANYEQYF. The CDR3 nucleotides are TGCAGCGTTGCCCAGGCAAACTACGAGCAGTACTTC.

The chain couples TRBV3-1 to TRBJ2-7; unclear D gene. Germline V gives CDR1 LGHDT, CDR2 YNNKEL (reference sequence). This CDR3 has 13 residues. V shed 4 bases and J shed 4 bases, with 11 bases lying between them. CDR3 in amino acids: CASSRELGYEQYF. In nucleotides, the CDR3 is TGTGCCAGCAGCCGCGAATTAGGGTACGAGCAGTACTTC.

The CDR3 DNA sequence: TGTGCCTGTAGGACGGTGGGAAATGAAAAACTGTTTTTT. Encoded protein: CACRTVGNEKLFF. The chain carries TRBV30 and TRBJ1-4, with D hard to call. Trimming pared 6 bases from V and 5 bases from J, leaving 13 bases between. Germline-derived CDR1 and CDR2 are GTSNPN and SVGIG (reference sequence). The CDR3 consists of 13 residues.